This TCR beta chain came from a study of blood T cell repertoires in COVID-19. Across the whole study: Sample material is recorded as cDNA or gDNA derived from T cells, B-cell-depleted T cells, or PBMCs.

Assay used: immunoSEQ multiplex PCR; TCRdb lists only in-frame clones, some missing. The sample records tens of thousands of clones, around nine tenths being singletons. The material sequenced was peripheral blood. The TCR was taken from a man between 35 and 55 years old with acute or convalescent COVID-19.

CDR3 sequence (DNA): TGTGCCAGCAGTTACCGACAGGTGGAAGCGACTGAAGCTTTCTTT. Translating gives CASSYRQVEATEAFF. This rearrangement joins TRBV6-5 to TRBJ1-1; maybe TRBD1 (6 bases). This CDR3 has 15 residues. CDR1 MNHEY and CDR2 SVGAGI come from the germline V gene. V was clipped by 2 bases and J by 5 bases, with 15 bases between them.